The source of this TCR beta chain is a study of T cells in Graves' hyperthyroidism and ophthalmopathy. The V and J ends lost 0 bases and 2 bases respectively, with 9 bases between them. The germline V gene has CDR1 SGHTS and CDR2 YDEGEE. The CDR3 loop spans 15 amino acids. Researchers took RNA transcripts and amplified the TCR beta CDR3 regions from them. The primer set for the first-round RT-PCR of the TCR CDR3 was HTBI. TCRdb fed the multiplex PCR reads into MiXCR, producing one record per CDR3 protein. Of over 500,000 distinct CDR3 sequences listed, around 16% were seen once; the top ten hold approximately 30%. This clonotype was detected only a few times.

Sequences were obtained from blood. The TCR sequence derives from a woman in her 30s with Graves' ophthalmopathy. The chain recombines TRBV5-8 with TRBJ2-1; D is possibly TRBD2 (6 bases). CDR3 sequence: CASSLDGGTYNEQFF. The CDR3 nucleotides read TGTGCCAGCAGCTTGGACGGCGGGACCTACAATGAGCAGTTCTTC.